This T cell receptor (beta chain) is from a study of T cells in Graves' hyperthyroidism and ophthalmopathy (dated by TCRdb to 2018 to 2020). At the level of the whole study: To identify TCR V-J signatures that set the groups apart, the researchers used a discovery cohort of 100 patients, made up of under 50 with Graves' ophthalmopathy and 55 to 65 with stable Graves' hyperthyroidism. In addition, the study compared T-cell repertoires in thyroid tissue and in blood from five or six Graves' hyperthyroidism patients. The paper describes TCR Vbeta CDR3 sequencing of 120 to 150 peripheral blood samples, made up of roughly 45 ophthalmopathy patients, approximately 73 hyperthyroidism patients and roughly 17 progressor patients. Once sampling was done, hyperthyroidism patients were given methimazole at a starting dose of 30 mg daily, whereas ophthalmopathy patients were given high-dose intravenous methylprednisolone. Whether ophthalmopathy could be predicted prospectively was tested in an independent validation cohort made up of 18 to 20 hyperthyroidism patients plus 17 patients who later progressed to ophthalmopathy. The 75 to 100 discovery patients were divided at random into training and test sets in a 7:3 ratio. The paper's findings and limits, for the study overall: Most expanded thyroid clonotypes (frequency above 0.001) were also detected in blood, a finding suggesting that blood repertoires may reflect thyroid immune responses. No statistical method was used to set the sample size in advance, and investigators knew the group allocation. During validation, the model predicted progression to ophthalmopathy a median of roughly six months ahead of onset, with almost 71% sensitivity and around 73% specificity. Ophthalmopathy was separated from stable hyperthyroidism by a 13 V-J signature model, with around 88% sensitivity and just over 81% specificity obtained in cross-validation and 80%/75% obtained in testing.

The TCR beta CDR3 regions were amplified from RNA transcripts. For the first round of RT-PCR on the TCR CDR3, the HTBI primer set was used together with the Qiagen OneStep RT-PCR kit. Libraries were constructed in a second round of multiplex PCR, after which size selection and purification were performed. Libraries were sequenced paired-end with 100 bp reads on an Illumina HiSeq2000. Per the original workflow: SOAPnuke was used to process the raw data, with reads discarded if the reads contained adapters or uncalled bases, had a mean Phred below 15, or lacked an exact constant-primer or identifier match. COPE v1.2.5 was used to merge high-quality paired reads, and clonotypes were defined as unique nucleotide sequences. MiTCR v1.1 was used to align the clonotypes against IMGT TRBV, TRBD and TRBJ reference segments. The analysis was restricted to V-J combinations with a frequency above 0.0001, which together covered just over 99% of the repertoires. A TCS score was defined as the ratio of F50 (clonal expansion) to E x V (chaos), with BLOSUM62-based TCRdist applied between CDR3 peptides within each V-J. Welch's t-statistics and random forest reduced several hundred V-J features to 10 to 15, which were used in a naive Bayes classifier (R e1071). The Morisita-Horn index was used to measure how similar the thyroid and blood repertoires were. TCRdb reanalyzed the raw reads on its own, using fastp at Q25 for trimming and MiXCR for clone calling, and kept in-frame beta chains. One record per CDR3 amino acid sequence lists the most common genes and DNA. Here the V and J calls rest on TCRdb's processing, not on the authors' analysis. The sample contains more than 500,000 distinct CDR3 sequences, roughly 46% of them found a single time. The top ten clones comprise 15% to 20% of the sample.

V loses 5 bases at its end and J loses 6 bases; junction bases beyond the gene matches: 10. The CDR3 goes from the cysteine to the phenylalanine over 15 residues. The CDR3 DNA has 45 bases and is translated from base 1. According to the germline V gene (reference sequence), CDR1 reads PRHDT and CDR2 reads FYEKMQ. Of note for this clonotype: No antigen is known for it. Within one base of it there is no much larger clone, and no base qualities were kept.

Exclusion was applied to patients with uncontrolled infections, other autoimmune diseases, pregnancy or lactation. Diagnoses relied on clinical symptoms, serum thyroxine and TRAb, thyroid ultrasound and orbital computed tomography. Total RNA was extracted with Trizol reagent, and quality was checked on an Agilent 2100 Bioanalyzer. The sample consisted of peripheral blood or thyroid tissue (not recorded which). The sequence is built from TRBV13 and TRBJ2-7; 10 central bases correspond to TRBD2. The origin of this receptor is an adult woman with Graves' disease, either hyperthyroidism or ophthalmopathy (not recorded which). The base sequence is TGTGCCAGCAGCCTACTAGCGGGAATGGTATCCGAGCAGTACTTC. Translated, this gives CASSLLAGMVSEQYF.